The sequence of this TCR beta chain was determined in a study of regulatory T cells in long-lasting Graves disease. In its sample, this clonotype was seen a few times. No antigen is known for it. Trimming took 0 bases from V and 4 from J, leaving 8 bases between them. The CDR3 totals 14 residues. Per the germline V gene, CDR1 is MNHNY and CDR2 is SVGAGI (reference sequence). The time point: newly diagnosed GD, antithyroid drugs for less than 3 months. PBMCs provided the RNA from which the TCR library was made. American Thyroid Association guidelines defined how Graves' disease was diagnosed. Arm-PCR of CDR3 regions and iRepertoire HTBI primers were used to build TCR beta libraries. TCRdb re-called the multiplex PCR reads with MiXCR, one entry per CDR3 protein. In the table there are roughly 560,000 distinct CDR3 sequences, around 15% of which are singletons. Study results and caveats: Persistent patients had a count of shared public clonotypes (over 2,500) that exceeded that of new patients (966).

The same sample was also studied in work on T cells in Graves' hyperthyroidism and ophthalmopathy. This second study notes: Each diagnosis drew on symptoms, thyroxine, TRAb, thyroid ultrasound and orbital computed tomography findings.

The genes are TRBV6-6 and TRBJ2-3; D is uncertain. This sample comprised peripheral blood mononuclear cells (PBMCs), obtained at new diagnosis, from a patient treated with antithyroid drugs. The receptor was derived from a woman aged 35-60 years with Graves disease. The CDR3: CASSYSTVSDTQYF. The CDR3 DNA sequence: TGTGCCAGCAGTTACTCGACGGTATCAGATACGCAGTATTTT.